The clone carrying this TCR beta chain was seen a few times. The target antigen is unknown. All donors were healthy Caucasians. The data derive from a study of identical twins. Broader study findings: Insertions were reduced in abundant cord blood beta clonotypes but not in memory repertoires. Recombination models fit unrelated individuals' TCR alpha sharing but underestimated twins'.

Trimming stripped 6 bases from V and 3 bases from J, with 24 bases between. CDR1 and CDR2 from the germline V gene are MDHEN and SYDVKM. CDR3 length: 17 residues. With template switching, a universal primer site was added, and the cDNA carried unique molecular identifiers. TCRdb passed the 5' RACE reads through MiXCR, listing each CDR3 protein once. Of approximately 490,000 distinct CDR3 sequences listed, more than 20% are singletons. The same data also went into a second study, on yellow fever vaccine responses in identical twins.

This sequence joins TRBV28 and TRBJ2-7; D is tentatively TRBD1 or TRBD2 (5 bases each). The sequenced material came from CD4+ T cells sorted from blood. The TCR was taken from a woman between 18 and 29 years old in good health. The CDR3: CASSFPPRPGRVYEQYF. The CDR3 coding sequence is TGTGCCAGCAGCTTTCCCCCTCGTCCGGGACGGGTCTACGAGCAGTACTTC. The complete variable domain, with remaining parts taken from reference TRBV28 and TRBJ2-7, reads DVKVTQSSRYLVKRTGEKVFLECVQDMDHENMFWYRQDPGLGLRLIYFSYDVKMKEKGDIPEGYSVSREKKERFSLILESASTNQTSMYLCASSFPPRPGRVYEQYFGPGTRLTVT.